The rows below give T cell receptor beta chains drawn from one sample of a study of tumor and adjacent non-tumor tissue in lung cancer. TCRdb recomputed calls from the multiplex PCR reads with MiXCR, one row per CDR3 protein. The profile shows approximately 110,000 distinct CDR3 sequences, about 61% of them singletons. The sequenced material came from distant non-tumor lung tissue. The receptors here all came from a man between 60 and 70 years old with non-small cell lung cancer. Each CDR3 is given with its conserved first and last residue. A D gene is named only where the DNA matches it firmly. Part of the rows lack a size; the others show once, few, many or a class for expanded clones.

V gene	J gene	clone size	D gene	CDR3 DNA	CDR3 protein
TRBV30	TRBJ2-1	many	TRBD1	TGTGCCTGGAGTGTCCGGGACAGGGTCAATGAGCAGTTCTTC	CAWSVRDRVNEQFF
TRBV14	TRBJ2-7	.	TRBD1	TGTAGCAGCAGCGGACCGGGACAGGGGATGTACGAGGAGTACTTC	CSSSGPGQGMYEEYF
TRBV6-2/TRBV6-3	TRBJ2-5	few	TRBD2	TGTGCCAGCAGTTACCGGACTAGCGGATCACCACAAGAGACCCGGTACTTC	CASSYRTSGSPQETRYF
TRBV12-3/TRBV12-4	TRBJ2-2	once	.	TGTGCCAGCAGCAAGGGGCTTGACGCCGGGGAGCTGTTTTTT	CASSKGLDAGELFF
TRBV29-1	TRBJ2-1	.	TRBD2	TGCAGCGTCGTCCTTAGCGGGGTCTCCTACATTGAGCAGTCCTTC	CSVVLSGVSYIEQSF
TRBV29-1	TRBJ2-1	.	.	TGCAGTTCAACAAAAAACCGCGCCAATGAGCAGTTCTTC	CSSTKNRANEQFF
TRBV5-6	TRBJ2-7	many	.	TGTGCCAGCAGCTTCACCACAGCAACCTACGAGCAGTACTTC	CASSFTTATYEQYF
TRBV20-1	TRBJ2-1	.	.	TGCAGTGCTATGGGGCAGGCGGACTACAATGAGCAGTTCTTC	CSAMGQADYNEQFF
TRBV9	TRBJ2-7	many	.	TGTGCCAGCAGCGCGAGGACTGCTGCCTACGAGCAGTACTTC	CASSARTAAYEQYF
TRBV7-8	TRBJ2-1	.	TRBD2	TGTGCCGGCAGCTTAATTAATAGCGGGAATGAACAGTTCTTC	CAGSLINSGNEQFF
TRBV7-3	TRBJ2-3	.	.	TGTGCCAGCAGACTAAATGGGGATACGCAGTATTTT	CASRLNGDTQYF
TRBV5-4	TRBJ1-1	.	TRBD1	TGTGCCAGCAGCGGGGGGCCGGCAGGGGGCAATACTGAAGCTTTCTTT	CASSGGPAGGNTEAFF
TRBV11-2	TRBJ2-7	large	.	TGTGCCAGCAGCTTAGGACTGCACGAGCAGTACTTC	CASSLGLHEQYF
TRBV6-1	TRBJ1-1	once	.	TGTGCCAGCGTGGGTAACCCTGAAGCTTTCTTT	CASVGNPEAFF
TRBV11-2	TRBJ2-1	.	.	TGTGACAGCAGCCCCCTCAATCTCTACAATGAGCAGTTCTTC	CDSSPLNLYNEQFF
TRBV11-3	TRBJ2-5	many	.	TGTGCCGGCAGCTTACAGGTGACCACCGGAAAGACCCAGTACTTC	CAGSLQVTTGKTQYF
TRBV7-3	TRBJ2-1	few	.	TGTGCCAGCAGCTTTGGGGGTCTGAATGAGCAGTTCTTC	CASSFGGLNEQFF
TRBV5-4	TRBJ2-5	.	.	TGTGCCAGCCCAGGAGCGCGCCTACAAGAGACCCAGTACTTC	CASPGARLQETQYF
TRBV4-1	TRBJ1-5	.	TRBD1	TGCGCCAACAGCCAAACCGGGACAGGGCGTGATGGCAATCAGCCCCTGCATTTT	CANSQTGTGRDGNQPLHF
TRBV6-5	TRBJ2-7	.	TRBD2	TGTGTCAGCACCCGACTAGCGGGGGGCGAAACGCAATACGAGCAGTACTTC	CVSTRLAGGETQYEQYF
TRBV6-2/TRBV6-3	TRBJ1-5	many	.	TGTGCCAGCAAAAAGGGCAATCAGCCCCAGCATTTT	CASKKGNQPQHF
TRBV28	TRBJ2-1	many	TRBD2	TGTGCCAGCAGCCGCCCCCGACTAGCGGGAGGAGACAATGAGCAGTTCTTC	CASSRPRLAGGDNEQFF
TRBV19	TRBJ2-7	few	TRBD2	TGTGCCAGTAGTCCTACTAGCGGGGGTGCCTACGAGCAGTACTTC	CASSPTSGGAYEQYF
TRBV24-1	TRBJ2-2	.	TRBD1	TGTGGCACCCAGGGACAGACGGGCGCCGGGGAGCTGTATTTT	CGTQGQTGAGELYF
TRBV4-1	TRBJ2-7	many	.	TGCGCCAGCAGCCAAGATCCAGGGGACTACGAGCAGTACTTC	CASSQDPGDYEQYF
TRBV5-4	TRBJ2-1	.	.	TGTGCCAGCAGCTTTATCAAGGAGCAGTTCTTC	CASSFIKEQFF
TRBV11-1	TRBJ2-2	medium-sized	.	TGTGCCAGCAGCAGCAACACCGGGGAGCTGTTTTTT	CASSSNTGELFF
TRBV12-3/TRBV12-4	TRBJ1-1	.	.	TGTGCCATCGATTCTTCCAAGGGGGGTGAGACACATAACACTGAAGCTTTCTTT	CAIDSSKGGETHNTEAFF
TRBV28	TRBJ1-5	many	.	TGTGCCAGCAGTAAGAGCAATCAGCCCCAGCATTTT	CASSKSNQPQHF
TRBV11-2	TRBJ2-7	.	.	TGTGCCAGCAGCTTAAACCCTAGGGAGCAGTACTTC	CASSLNPREQYF
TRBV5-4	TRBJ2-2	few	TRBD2	TGTGCCAGCTTGAGAACTAGCGGGAGTTACGCCGGGGAGCTGTTTTTT	CASLRTSGSYAGELFF
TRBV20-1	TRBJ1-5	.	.	TGCAGTACTAGAGATGGGTATAATGGCGGTCAGCCCCAGCATTTT	CSTRDGYNGGQPQHF
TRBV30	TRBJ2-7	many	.	TGTGCCTGGAGACGGAGCGTGGAGCAGTACTTC	CAWRRSVEQYF
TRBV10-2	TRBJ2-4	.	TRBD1	TGCACCAGCCAGTTTCTCCTTGACAGGGGGACCAAATACATTCAGTACTTC	CTSQFLLDRGTKYIQYF
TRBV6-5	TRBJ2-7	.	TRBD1	TGTGCCGGCGGTACCCTAACCGGGACAGGGTTGGACTTC	CAGGTLTGTGLDF
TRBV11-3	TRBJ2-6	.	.	TGTGCCAGAAACCAACGGGGTTCTGGGGCCAACGTCCTGACTTTC	CARNQRGSGANVLTF
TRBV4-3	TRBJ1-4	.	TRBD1	TGCACCAGCAGCAGGGACAGGGTGCAGGGGAAACAGTTTTTT	CTSSRDRVQGKQFF
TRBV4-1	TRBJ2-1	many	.	TGCGCCAGCAGCCAAGATCGAAAAGGAATTTCGGACAATGAGCAGTTCTTC	CASSQDRKGISDNEQFF
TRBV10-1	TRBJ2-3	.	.	TGCGCCAGCAGTGACTACATGGGGGGGACAGATACGGAGTATTTT	CASSDYMGGTDTEYF
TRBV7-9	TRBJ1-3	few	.	TGTGCCAGCAGCTTGGTGGCTGGAAACACCATATATTTT	CASSLVAGNTIYF
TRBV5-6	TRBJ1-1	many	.	TGTGCCAGCAGCTTGTCGGAAGTGAACACTGAAGCTTTCTTT	CASSLSEVNTEAFF
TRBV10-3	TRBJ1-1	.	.	TGTACCATCACCTCAAACACTGAAGTTTTCTTT	CTITSNTEVFF
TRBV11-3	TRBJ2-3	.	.	TGTGCCAGCAGCTCAGTCGCCTACTCAGATACGCAGTATTTT	CASSSVAYSDTQYF
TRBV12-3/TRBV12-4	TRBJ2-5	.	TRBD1	TGTGCCAGCAGTAAAGGACAGGGGGTAGAGACCCAGTACTTC	CASSKGQGVETQYF
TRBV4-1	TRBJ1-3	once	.	TGCGCTAGCAGCCAGTACGGGATAGGGGCTGGAAACACCATATATTTT	CASSQYGIGAGNTIYF
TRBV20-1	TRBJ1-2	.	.	TGCAGTGCTTCCCACCCTGGGGGCTATGGGTACATCTTC	CSASHPGGYGYIF
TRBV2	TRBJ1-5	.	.	TGTGCCAGCATGGGCACAGTCAATCAGCCCCAGCATTTT	CASMGTVNQPQHF
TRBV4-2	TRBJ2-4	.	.	TGTGCCAGCAGCCAAGCGCAGGCTGGCGGATCGTTAGCCAAAAACATTCAATCCTTC	CASSQAQAGGSLAKNIQSF
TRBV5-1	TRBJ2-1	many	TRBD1	TGCGCCAGCAGCTCCCAGACAGGGAGCTACAATGAGCAGTTCTTC	CASSSQTGSYNEQFF
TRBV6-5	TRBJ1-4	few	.	TGTGCCAGCAGTTACTCCGGGGCCCCGGATGAAAAACTGTTTTTT	CASSYSGAPDEKLFF
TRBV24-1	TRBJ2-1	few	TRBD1	TGTGCCACCAGTGATTCCCCCGACAGGGTAAGGAGAAATGAGCAGTTCTTC	CATSDSPDRVRRNEQFF
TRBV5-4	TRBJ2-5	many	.	TGTGCCAGCAGCTCAGTGGGGTTACAAGAGACCCAGTACTTC	CASSSVGLQETQYF
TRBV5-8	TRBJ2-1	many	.	TGTGCCAGCAGCACGGGACAAGTCTCCTACAATGAGCAGTTCTTC	CASSTGQVSYNEQFF